The 17 T cell receptor beta chains listed next were all sequenced from one sample in a study of monozygotic twins with cystic fibrosis. Sequencing used immunoSEQ multiplex PCR; TCRdb keeps in-frame clones, though not all of them. The data hold about 22,000 clones, with approximately 87% observed a single time. The sequencing input was blood. Every receptor here comes from a woman aged 30 to 39 with cystic fibrosis.

This chain uses TRBV7-8 with TRBJ2-7; weak D call: TRBD1 (6 bases). From germline, CDR1 is SGHVS and CDR2 FQNEAQ. Trimming removed 2 bases from V and 2 bases from J, with 19 bases in between. The CDR3 extends over 17 amino acids. The CDR3 coding sequence is TGTGCCAGCAGCTTAATCGTGGTAGGGGGAGCCCCCTACGAGCAGTACTTC. Its translation: CASSLIVVGGAPYEQYF.

J is TRBJ2-3 and V is TRBV7-9, with 9 positions matching TRBD2. V shed 5 bases, J shed 1 base, and the junction held 4 bases outside the gene matches. Germline CDR1 and CDR2: SEHNR and FQNEAQ (reference sequence). The CDR3 has 15 residues. CDR3 sequence (DNA): TGTGCCAGCAGCCCGGTAGCGGGGGGCACAGATACGCAGTATTTT. As protein: CASSPVAGGTDTQYF.

This clone appeared a single time. This sequence joins TRBV6-5 and TRBJ1-4; D might be TRBD1 (5 bases). Germline values: CDR1 MNHEY, CDR2 SVGAGI. This CDR3 spans 16 amino acids. The V end lost 2 bases, the J end lost 5 bases, and 15 bases lay between the germline ends. CDR3 sequence: CASSYGDSVSNEKLFF. The CDR3 nucleotides read TGTGCCAGCAGTTACGGAGACAGCGTCTCAAATGAAAAACTGTTTTTT.

The chain couples TRBV7-9 to TRBJ1-1, with 8 bases that match TRBD1. V shed 5 bases and J 1 base; nucleotides not matched to a gene: 9. The CDR3 covers 16 residues. Germline CDR1 is SEHNR and CDR2 is FQNEAQ (reference sequence). CDR3 region: CASSAPGGARNTEAFF. CDR3 coding DNA: TGTGCCAGCAGCGCCCCAGGGGGCGCACGGAACACTGAAGCTTTCTTT.

V usage is TRBV5-6 and J usage is TRBJ2-1; the match to TRBD2 covers 9 bases. V lost 1 base to trimming and J lost 8 bases; unmatched junction nucleotides: 7. This CDR3 spans 15 amino acids. Per the germline V gene, CDR1 is SGHDT and CDR2 is YYEEEE. The CDR3 DNA follows: TGTGCCAGCAGCTTGAGCGGCGGGGGGGCTGATGAGCAGTTCTTC. Encoded protein: CASSLSGGGADEQFF.

The rearrangement links TRBV18 to TRBJ2-1, with 11 bases that match TRBD1. Germline V gene lookup returns CDR1 KGHSH and CDR2 LQKENI. The CDR3 loop spans 14 amino acids. Trimming cost V 8 bases and J 4 bases; bases outside gene matches: 4. The CDR3 sequence is CASAGQGAYNEQFF. Here the CDR3 DNA reads TGTGCCAGCGCCGGACAGGGGGCGTACAATGAGCAGTTCTTC.

The chain has TRBV7-9 and TRBJ2-7, with D perhaps matching TRBD1 (5 bases). The CDR3 spans 11 residues. CDR1 is SEHNR and CDR2 is FQNEAQ in the germline V gene (reference sequence). V was cut by 4 bases and J by 7 bases, with 8 bases left in between. CDR3 protein: CASSYAGEQYF. CDR3 bases: TGTGCCAGCAGCTATGCAGGGGAGCAGTACTTC.

V is TRBV6-5 and J is TRBJ1-2; D gene unclear. Germline-derived CDR1 and CDR2 are MNHEY and SVGAGI. This CDR3 has 14 amino acids. The V gene lost 0 bases and the J gene lost 4 bases, with 9 bases spanning the gap. CDR3 protein: CASSYSKQPYGYTF. CDR3 bases: TGTGCCAGCAGTTACTCGAAGCAGCCCTATGGCTACACCTTC.

The chain couples TRBV29-1 to TRBJ2-7, with 11 bases aligning to TRBD2. Trimming cost V 5 bases and J 7 bases; bases outside gene matches: 7. This CDR3 comprises 13 residues. The germline V gene has CDR1 SQVTM and CDR2 ANQGSEA. In nucleotides, the CDR3 is TGCAGCGTTTGTCCCCTAGCGGGGGGAGAGCAGTACTTC. Amino acids: CSVCPLAGGEQYF.

The chain links TRBV28 to TRBJ1-5; D gene uncertain. This CDR3 region has 15 residues. Germline V CDR1 and CDR2: MDHEN, SYDVKM. Trimming removed 5 bases at V and 0 bases at J, with 11 bases between. Written as DNA, the CDR3 is TGTGCCAGCAGTACCGAACATCATAGCAATCAGCCCCAGCATTTT. This encodes CASSTEHHSNQPQHF.

The table lists this clone with a count of one. The chain combines TRBV6-4 with TRBJ2-6; D possibly corresponds to TRBD1 (5 bases). Germline CDR1 MRHNA, CDR2 SNTAGT. This CDR3 contains 15 residues. Trimming took 6 bases from V and 0 from J, leaving 9 bases between them. CDR3 DNA: TGTGCCAGCAGCGACGGACACTCTGGGGCCAACGTCCTGACTTTC. This translates into CASSDGHSGANVLTF.

The genes are TRBV2 and TRBJ1-5, with D unresolved. The CDR3 length is 16 residues. CDR1 and CDR2 (germline): SNHLY, FYNNEI. The V and J ends lost 0 bases and 7 bases respectively, with 16 bases between them. CDR3 residues: CASSEALLGFEQPQHF. The CDR3 DNA follows: TGTGCCAGCAGTGAAGCGCTTCTTGGGTTTGAACAGCCCCAGCATTTT.

The chain uses TRBV21-1 and TRBJ2-2; TRBD2 is the table's D call, not checked against the DNA. TRBV21-1 is a recognized pseudogene. The CDR3 runs to 16 residues. The CDR3 coding sequence is TGTGCCAGCAGCAACTTACGGGGAGGGGACACCGGGGAGCTGTTTTTT. It codes for CASSNLRGGDTGELFF.

The chain joins TRBV6-1 to TRBJ2-2, with D unclear. The CDR3 covers 13 residues. V lost 4 bases to trimming and J lost 7 bases, with 10 bases between them. Germline V gene sequence: CDR1 MNHNS, CDR2 SASEGT. The CDR3 loop reads CASSGPRFGELFF. The DNA of the CDR3 is TGTGCCAGCAGTGGACCTAGGTTCGGGGAGCTGTTTTTT.

This CDR3 reads CSVVKDRGRELFF. The CDR3 DNA reads as TGCAGCGTTGTGAAGGACAGGGGCAGGGAGCTGTTTTTT. The V and J genes are TRBV29-1 and TRBJ2-2; 9 bases map to TRBD1. With 4 bases clipped from V and 9 bases from J, the junction kept 6 bases outside the gene matches. The germline V gene has CDR1 SQVTM and CDR2 ANQGSEA. The CDR3 has 13 amino acids.

In this sample, this clone turned up once. The rearrangement links TRBV5-6 to TRBJ2-5; D is unclear. This CDR3 comprises 13 residues. Germline V gene lookup returns CDR1 SGHDT and CDR2 YYEEEE. V lost 2 bases to trimming and J lost 2 bases, with 7 bases between them. CDR3 residues: CASSFWWQETQYF. Here the CDR3 DNA reads TGTGCCAGCAGCTTCTGGTGGCAAGAGACCCAGTACTTC.

There are a few counts of this clone. The rearrangement joins TRBV6-5 to TRBJ1-2, with unresolved D. Trimming left V 8 bases short and J 4 bases short, with 14 bases between. Germline V gene lookup returns CDR1 MNHEY and CDR2 SVGAGI. This CDR3 region has 13 residues. CDR3 sequence: CASAISGFYGYTF. The CDR3, as DNA: TGTGCCAGCGCAATATCGGGGTTCTATGGCTACACCTTC.